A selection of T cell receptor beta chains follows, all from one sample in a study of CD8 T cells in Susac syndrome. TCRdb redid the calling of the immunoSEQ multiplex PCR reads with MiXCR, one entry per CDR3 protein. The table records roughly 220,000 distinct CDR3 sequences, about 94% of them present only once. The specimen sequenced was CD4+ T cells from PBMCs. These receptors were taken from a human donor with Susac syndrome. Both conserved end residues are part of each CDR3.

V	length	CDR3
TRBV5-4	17	CASSLAAQGAQSDTQYF
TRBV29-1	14	CSVDETGMNTEAFF
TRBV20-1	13	CSAPPAGGSEQYF
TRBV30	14	CAWSGGTGGIRAFF
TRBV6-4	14	CASSERTTFYEQYF
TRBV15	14	CATSRAPRALEQYF
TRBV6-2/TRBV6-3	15	CASSYATINTGELFF
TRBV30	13	CAGRQGATGELFF
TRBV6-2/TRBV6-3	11	CASSRQVEAFF
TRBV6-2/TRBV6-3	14	CASSPRDFSYEQYF
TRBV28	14	CASNTGTGDQPQHF
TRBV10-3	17	CAISEQKGHPDSYEQYF
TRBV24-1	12	CATSQNTDTQYF
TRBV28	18	CASSLGGTAVSGANVLTF
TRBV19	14	CASRDRGNNQPQHF
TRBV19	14	CASSDTGHSYEQYF
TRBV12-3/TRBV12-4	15	CASSPRPVGGHEQYF
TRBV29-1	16	CSAEGGGGLQGDGYTF
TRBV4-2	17	CASSQQLSGGPVNEQFF
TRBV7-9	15	CASSLTNTGANVLTF
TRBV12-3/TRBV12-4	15	CASSRTGGGLYEQYF
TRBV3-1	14	CASRGASGTDTQYF
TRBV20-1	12	CSASGTGGGYTF
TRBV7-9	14	CASSPGPNTGELFF
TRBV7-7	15	CASSPLQGSYNEQFF
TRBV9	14	CASSVGQEGEKLFF
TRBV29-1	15	CSVVRAGGTYNEQFF
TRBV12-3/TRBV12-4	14	CATRTGISNQPQHF
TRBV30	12	CAWKDQYNEQFF
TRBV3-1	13	CASSRASNSPLHF
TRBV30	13	CAWKGSSYNEQFF
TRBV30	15	CAWRRPGQGSGEQYF
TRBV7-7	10	CAEGRRGYTF
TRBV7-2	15	CASSSAGTESYEQYF
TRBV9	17	CASSVVSGFVSGNTIYF
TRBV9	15	CASSPSSELHYEQYF
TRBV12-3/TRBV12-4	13	CASSGRFRETQYF
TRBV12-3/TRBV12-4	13	CASRSGPGETQYF
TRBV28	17	CASTKVGGLGSVGAQYF